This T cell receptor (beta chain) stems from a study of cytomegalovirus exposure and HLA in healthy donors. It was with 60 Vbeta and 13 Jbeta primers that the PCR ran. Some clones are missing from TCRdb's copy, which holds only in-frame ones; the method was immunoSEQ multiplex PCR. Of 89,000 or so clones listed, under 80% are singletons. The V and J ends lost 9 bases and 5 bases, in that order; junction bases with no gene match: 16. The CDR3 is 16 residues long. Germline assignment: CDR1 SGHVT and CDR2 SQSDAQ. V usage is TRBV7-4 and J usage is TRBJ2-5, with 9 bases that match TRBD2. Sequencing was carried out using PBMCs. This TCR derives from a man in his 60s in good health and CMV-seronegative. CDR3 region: CASPRGAGGPLETQYF. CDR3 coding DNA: TGTGCCAGTCCAAGAGGCGCGGGGGGGCCGTTGGAGACCCAGTACTTC. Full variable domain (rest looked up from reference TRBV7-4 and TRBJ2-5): GAGVSQSPRYKVAKRGRDVALRCDSISGHVTLYWYRQTLGQGSEVLTYSQSDAQRDKSGRPSGRFSAERPERSVSTLKIQRTEQGDSAVYLCASPRGAGGPLETQYFGPGTRLLVL.